This TCR beta chain was identified during a study of cytomegalovirus exposure and HLA in healthy donors. PCR involved 60 Vbeta and 13 Jbeta primers. Clones were sequenced by immunoSEQ multiplex PCR, and TCRdb holds only the in-frame ones, with some missing. This table holds about 150,000 clones, roughly 80% found once. The sample taken for sequencing was PBMCs. The receptor comes from a woman between 40 and 55 years old in good health and CMV-seropositive.

The CDR3: CASSQGLTGYRSYEQYF. The CDR3 nucleotides are TGTGCCAGCAGCCAAGGTCTAACCGGGTATCGCTCCTACGAGCAGTACTTC. This chain joins TRBV4-2 and TRBJ2-7; no reliable D call. Per germline, CDR1 LGHNA and CDR2 YNFKEQ. The CDR3 is 17 amino acids. Between the trimmed V and J ends, which lost 1 base and 0 bases, there was a span of 16 bases.